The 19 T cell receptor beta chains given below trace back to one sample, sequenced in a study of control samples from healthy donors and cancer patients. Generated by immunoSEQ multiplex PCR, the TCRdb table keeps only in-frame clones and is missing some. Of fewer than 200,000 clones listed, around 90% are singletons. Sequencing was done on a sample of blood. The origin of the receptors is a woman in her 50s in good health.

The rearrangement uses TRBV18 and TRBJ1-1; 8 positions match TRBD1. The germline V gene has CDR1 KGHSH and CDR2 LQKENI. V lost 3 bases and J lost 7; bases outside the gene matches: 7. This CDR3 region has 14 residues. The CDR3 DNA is TGTGCCAGCTCACCGTCCGGGACAGGTTATGAAGCTTTCTTT. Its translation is CASSPSGTGYEAFF.

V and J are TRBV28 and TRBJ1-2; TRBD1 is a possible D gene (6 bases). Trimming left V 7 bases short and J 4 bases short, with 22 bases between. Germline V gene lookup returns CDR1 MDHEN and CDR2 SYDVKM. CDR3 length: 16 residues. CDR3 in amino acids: CASIKQGNRLGYGYTF. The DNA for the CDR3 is TGTGCCAGCATTAAACAGGGTAATAGGTTGGGCTATGGCTACACCTTC.

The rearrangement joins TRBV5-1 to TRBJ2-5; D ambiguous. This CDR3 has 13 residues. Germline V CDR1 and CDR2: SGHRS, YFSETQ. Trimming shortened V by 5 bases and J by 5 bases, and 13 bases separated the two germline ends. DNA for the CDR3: TGCGCCAGCAGACGTGTACCCCCCGAGACCCAGTACTTC. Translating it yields CASRRVPPETQYF.

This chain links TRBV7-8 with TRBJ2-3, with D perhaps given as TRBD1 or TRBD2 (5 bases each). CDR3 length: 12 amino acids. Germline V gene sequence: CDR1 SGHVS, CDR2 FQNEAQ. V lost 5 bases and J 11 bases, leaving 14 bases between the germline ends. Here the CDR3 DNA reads TGTGCCAGCAGCCCCGGGACCCCGTGGCAGTATTTT. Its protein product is CASSPGTPWQYF.

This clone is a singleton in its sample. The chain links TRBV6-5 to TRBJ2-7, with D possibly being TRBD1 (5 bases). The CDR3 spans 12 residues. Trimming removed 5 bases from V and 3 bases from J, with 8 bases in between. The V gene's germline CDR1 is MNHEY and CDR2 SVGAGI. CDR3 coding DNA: TGTGCCAGCAGTCCGGACATCTACGAGCAGTACTTC. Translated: CASSPDIYEQYF.

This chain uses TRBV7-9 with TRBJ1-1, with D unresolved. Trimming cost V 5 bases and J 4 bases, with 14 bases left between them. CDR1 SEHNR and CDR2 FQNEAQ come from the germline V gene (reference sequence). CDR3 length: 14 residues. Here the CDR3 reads CASSRSEGGTEAFF. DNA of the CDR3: TGTGCCAGCAGCCGCTCGGAGGGCGGCACTGAAGCTTTCTTT.

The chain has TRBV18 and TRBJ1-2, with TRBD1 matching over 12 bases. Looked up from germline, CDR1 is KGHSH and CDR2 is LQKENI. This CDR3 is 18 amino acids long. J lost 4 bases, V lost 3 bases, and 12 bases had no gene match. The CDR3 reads CASSPPGTGGVGGYGYTF. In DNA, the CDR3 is TGTGCCAGCTCACCCCCTGGGACAGGGGGCGTGGGCGGCTATGGCTACACCTTC. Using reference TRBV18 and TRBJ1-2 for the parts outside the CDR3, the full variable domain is NAGVMQNPRHLVRRRGQEARLRCSPMKGHSHVYWYRQLPEEGLKFMVYLQKENIIDESGMPKERFSAEFPKEGPSILRIQQVVRGDSAAYFCASSPPGTGGVGGYGYTFGSGTRLTVV.

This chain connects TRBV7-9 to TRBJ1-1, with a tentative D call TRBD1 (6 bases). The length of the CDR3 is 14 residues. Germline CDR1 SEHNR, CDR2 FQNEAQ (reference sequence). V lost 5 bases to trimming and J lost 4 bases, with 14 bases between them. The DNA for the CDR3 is TGTGCCAGCAGCACAAGACAGGCGCTCACTGAAGCTTTCTTT. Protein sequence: CASSTRQALTEAFF.

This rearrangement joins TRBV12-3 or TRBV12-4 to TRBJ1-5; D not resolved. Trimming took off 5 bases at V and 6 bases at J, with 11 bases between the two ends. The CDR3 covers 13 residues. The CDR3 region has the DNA TGTGCCAGCAGTCCCATGCGGAGTCAGCCCCAGCATTTT. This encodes CASSPMRSQPQHF.

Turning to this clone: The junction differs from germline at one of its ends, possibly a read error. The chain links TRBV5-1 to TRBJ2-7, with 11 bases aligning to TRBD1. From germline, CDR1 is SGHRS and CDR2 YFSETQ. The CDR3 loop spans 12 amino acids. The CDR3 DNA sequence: TGCGCCAGCAGCTTGGCCGGGGACAGGGGGGACTTC. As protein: CASSLAGDRGDF.

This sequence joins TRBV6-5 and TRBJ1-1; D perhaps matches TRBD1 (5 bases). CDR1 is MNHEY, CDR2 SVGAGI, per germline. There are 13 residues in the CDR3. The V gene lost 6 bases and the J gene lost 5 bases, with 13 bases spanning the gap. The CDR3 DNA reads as TGTGCCAGCAGAGGGACGGGGAGGACTGAAGCTTTCTTT. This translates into CASRGTGRTEAFF.

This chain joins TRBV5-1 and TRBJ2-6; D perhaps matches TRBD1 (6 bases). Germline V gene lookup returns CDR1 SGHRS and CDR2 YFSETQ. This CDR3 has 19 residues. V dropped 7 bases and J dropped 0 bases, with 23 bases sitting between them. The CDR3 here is CASLEGPGQPSSGANVLTF. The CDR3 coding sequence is TGCGCCAGCTTGGAAGGACCGGGACAACCGTCCTCTGGGGCCAACGTCCTGACTTTC.

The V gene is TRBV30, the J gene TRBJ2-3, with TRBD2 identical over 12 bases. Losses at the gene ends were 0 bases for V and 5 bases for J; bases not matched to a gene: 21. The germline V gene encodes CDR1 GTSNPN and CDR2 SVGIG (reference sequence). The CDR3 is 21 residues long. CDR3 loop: CAWSVFGTSGFRGSVRDTQYF. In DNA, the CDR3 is TGTGCCTGGAGTGTATTCGGGACTAGCGGGTTTCGGGGGTCAGTCAGAGATACGCAGTATTTT.

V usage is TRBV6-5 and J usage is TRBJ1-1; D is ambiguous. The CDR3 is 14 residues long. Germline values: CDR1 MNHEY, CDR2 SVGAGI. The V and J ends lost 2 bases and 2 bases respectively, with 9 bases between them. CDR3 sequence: CASSYGGINTEAFF. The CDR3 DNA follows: TGTGCCAGCAGTTACGGAGGGATTAACACTGAAGCTTTCTTT.

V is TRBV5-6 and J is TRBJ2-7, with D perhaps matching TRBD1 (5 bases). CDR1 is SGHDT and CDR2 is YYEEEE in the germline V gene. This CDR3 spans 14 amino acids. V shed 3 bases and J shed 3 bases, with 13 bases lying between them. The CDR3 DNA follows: TGTGCCAGCAGCTCAGGGATCGGGCGCTACGAGCAGTACTTC. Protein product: CASSSGIGRYEQYF.

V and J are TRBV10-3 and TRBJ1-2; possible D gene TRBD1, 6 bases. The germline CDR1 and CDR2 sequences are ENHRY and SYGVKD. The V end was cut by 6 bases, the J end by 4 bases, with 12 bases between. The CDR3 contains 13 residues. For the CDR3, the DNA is TGTGCCATCAGCGAAGGACAGCTCTATGGCTACACCTTC. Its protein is CAISEGQLYGYTF.

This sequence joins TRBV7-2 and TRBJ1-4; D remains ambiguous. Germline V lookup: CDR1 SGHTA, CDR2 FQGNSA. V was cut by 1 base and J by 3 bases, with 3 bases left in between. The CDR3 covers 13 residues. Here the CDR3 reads CASSLGPNEKLFF. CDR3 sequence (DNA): TGTGCCAGCAGCTTAGGACCTAATGAAAAACTGTTTTTT. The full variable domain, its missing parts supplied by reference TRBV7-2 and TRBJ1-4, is GAGVSQSPSNKVTEKGKDVELRCDPISGHTALYWYRQSLGQGLEFLIYFQGNSAPDKSGLPSDRFSAERTGGSVSTLTIQRTQQEDSAVYLCASSLGPNEKLFFGSGTQLSVL.

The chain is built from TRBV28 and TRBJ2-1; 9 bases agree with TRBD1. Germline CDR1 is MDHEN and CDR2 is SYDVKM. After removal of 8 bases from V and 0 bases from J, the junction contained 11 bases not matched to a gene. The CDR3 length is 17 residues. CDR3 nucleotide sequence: TGTGCCAGCCGACAGGGGGTAGACCTAAGCTCCTACAATGAGCAGTTCTTC. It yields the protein CASRQGVDLSSYNEQFF.

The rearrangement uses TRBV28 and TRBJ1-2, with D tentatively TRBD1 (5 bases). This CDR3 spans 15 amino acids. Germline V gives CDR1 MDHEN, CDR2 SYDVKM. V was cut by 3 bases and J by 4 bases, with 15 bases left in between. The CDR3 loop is CASSFPRGIGYGYTF. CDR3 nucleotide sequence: TGTGCCAGCAGTTTCCCCCGGGGGATAGGCTATGGCTACACCTTC.